Presented here are 20 T cell receptor beta chains from one specimen sequenced in a study of tumor-infiltrating lymphocytes in primary liver carcinoma. Constant-region priming of around 530 ng total RNA yielded TCR beta cDNA. Amplification in three nested multiplex PCR rounds with slightly modified ARM-PCR gave rise to TCR beta libraries. TRBV1-TRBV30 forward and Cbeta reverse primers drove the first two roughly 10-cycle rounds. In TCRdb, the multiplex PCR reads were re-called with MiXCR into one record per CDR3 protein. The sample lists 100,000 to 150,000 distinct CDR3 sequences; under 65% were seen once. Investigators took RNA and DNA out together from roughly 21-30 mg of unsorted bulk tissue. Material: liver tumor tissue from sampling region 3. Described subset: tumor region T3, left-lateral pole. The receptors were sampled from a woman aged 55-75 years with primary liver carcinoma and hepatitis B virus infection.

Concerning this clonotype itself: Given the absence of the conserved phenylalanine or tryptophan at the CDR3 end, a read error is likely. The CDR3 region is CASSLWRGYTL. The CDR3 DNA sequence: TGTGCCAGCAGTTTATGGAGGGGCTACACCCTC. This chain uses TRBV11-2 with TRBJ1-2; no firm D call. This CDR3 has 11 residues. The V end was cut by 6 bases, the J end by 8 bases, with 10 bases between. Looked up from germline, CDR1 is SGHAT and CDR2 is FQNNGV.

In this sample, this clonotype turned up many times. This sequence joins TRBV6-5 and TRBJ2-1, with 7 nucleotides matching TRBD1. CDR3 length equals 11 residues. Trimming removed 7 bases from V and 8 bases from J; junction bases left unmatched: 2. CDR1 and CDR2 from the germline V gene are MNHEY and SVGAGI. The CDR3 loop reads CASTRGYEQFF. The CDR3 DNA follows: TGTGCCAGCACCAGGGGGTATGAGCAGTTCTTC.

Concerning this clonotype itself: This clone may be a read error of a much larger clone one base away. This chain links TRBV12-3 or TRBV12-4 with TRBJ2-7; 8 bases are shared with TRBD2. The CDR3 extends over 15 amino acids. The CDR3 reads CTSSPSGGRWYEQYF. The CDR3, as DNA: TGTACCAGCAGCCCCTCTGGCGGGAGGTGGTACGAGCAGTACTTC.

A word on this clonotype: A much larger clone differs from this one at a single base, so this may be a read error. The V and J genes are TRBV5-4 and TRBJ1-4; D uncertain. Looked up from germline, CDR1 is SGHNT and CDR2 is YYREEE (reference sequence). The CDR3 totals 14 residues. V was cut by 4 bases and J by 7 bases, with 14 bases left in between. CDR3 in DNA: TGTGCCAGCAGCATACGCGATGTATCTGAAAAACTGTTTTTT. It encodes CASSIRDVSEKLFF.

About this clonotype itself: The junction departs from germline at one end; a sequencing error may be responsible. The chain combines TRBV11-2 with TRBJ2-5; 7 bases line up with TRBD2. CDR3 length: 16 amino acids. From germline, CDR1 is SGHAT and CDR2 FQNNGV. CDR3 protein: CANSLGSASGRETQYF. The CDR3 nucleotides read TGTGCCAACAGCTTAGGGTCGGCTAGCGGACGAGAGACCCAGTACTTC.

This clonotype was observed a few times. V and J are TRBV12-3 or TRBV12-4 and TRBJ2-2, with D tentatively TRBD1 (6 bases). The V and J ends lost 8 bases and 7 bases respectively, with 14 bases between them. The CDR3 sequence is 13 residues long. The CDR3: CASGGRMDGELFF. The CDR3 DNA is TGTGCCAGCGGGGGCAGGATGGACGGGGAGCTGTTTTTT.

This clonotype was counted a single time. One junction end disagrees with the germline gene, perhaps due to a read error. J is TRBJ1-1 and V is TRBV5-4; D remains ambiguous. This CDR3 region has 15 residues. The germline V gene has CDR1 SGHNT and CDR2 YYREEE (reference sequence). The CDR3 here is CVSSLYQRRNTEAFF. The CDR3 DNA follows: TGTGTCAGCAGCCTGTATCAGAGGAGGAACACTGAAGCTTTCTTT.

The gene calls are TRBV21-1 and TRBJ1-6; the D call of TRBD1 is as the table states it, not checked on the DNA. TRBV21-1 is a listed pseudogene. The CDR3 runs to 15 residues. The DNA for the CDR3 is TGTGCCAGCAGCAGAACAGGGGCCGAGGATTCACCCCTCCACTTT. Amino acid sequence: CASSRTGAEDSPLHF.

This clonotype was recorded only once. A much more abundant neighbour one base away suggests this may be a read error. The J gene is TRBJ1-1, the V gene TRBV6-1, with D possibly TRBD1 on 5 matching bases. This CDR3 comprises 13 residues. Germline V gives CDR1 MNHNS, CDR2 SASEGT. The ends were cut back, 10 bases at V and 0 bases at J, with 12 bases in the middle. This CDR3 reads CATPAGMNTEAFF. CDR3 nucleotide sequence: TGTGCCACCCCGGCAGGGATGAACACTGAAGCTTTCTTT.

As concerns this clonotype: Possible read error: a much larger clone is one base away. The V call is TRBV10-3, the J call TRBJ2-1; D perhaps matches TRBD2 (5 bases). This CDR3 comprises 15 residues. Germline V gene lookup returns CDR1 ENHRY and CDR2 SYGVKD. V was cut by 4 bases and J by 3 bases, with 13 bases left in between. CDR3 sequence: CAISGGGCGYNEQFF. The CDR3 coding sequence is TGTGCCATCAGTGGAGGAGGTTGCGGCTACAATGAGCAGTTCTTC.

On this clonotype: This sequence may be a read error, since a much larger clone differs from it by one base. The gene calls are TRBV19 and TRBJ2-7; D is possibly TRBD2 (6 bases). The V end lost 9 bases, the J end lost 0 bases, and 18 bases lay between the germline ends. The CDR3 runs 15 residues. Germline V gives CDR1 LNHDA, CDR2 SQIVND (reference sequence). The CDR3, as DNA: TGTGCCAGATTCAGCGGGTACTTTAGCTCCTACGAGCAGTACTTC. Its protein is CARFSGYFSSYEQYF.

On this clonotype itself: This could be a read error, since a much larger clone is one nucleotide away. This sequence joins TRBV5-5 and TRBJ2-1, with D tentatively TRBD1 (7 bases). The length of the CDR3 is 15 residues. The V gene's germline CDR1 is SGHKS and CDR2 YYEKEE (reference sequence). CDR3: CASSLAGGQNNEQLF. CDR3 bases: TGTGCCAGCAGCTTGGCCGGGGGACAGAACAATGAGCAGCTCTTC.

The gene calls are TRBV30 and TRBJ1-6; TRBD1 might be the D (5 bases). The germline V gene has CDR1 GTSNPN and CDR2 SVGIG (reference sequence). The V end was cut by 2 bases, the J end by 9 bases, with 11 bases between. The CDR3 has 13 residues. Here the CDR3 reads CAWSKDTASPLHF. The DNA for the CDR3 is TGTGCCTGGAGTAAGGACACGGCTTCACCCCTCCACTTT. Full variable domain (outside the CDR3, taken from reference TRBV30 and TRBJ1-6): SQTIHQWPATLVQPVGSPLSLECTVEGTSNPNLYWYRQAAGRGLQLLFYSVGIGQISSEVPQNLSASRPQDRQFILSSKKLLLSDSGFYLCAWSKDTASPLHFGNGTRLTVT.

Regarding this clonotype: This may be a read error, as it is one base from a much larger clone. The genes are TRBV10-1 and TRBJ2-7; D gene ambiguous. The CDR3 contains 12 residues. Germline lookup yields CDR1 WNHNN and CDR2 SYGVQD (reference sequence). The CDR3, as DNA: TGCTCCAGCAGCCCAGATTCCTACGAGCAGTACTTC. Translating it yields CSSSPDSYEQYF.

The table lists this clonotype with many counts. The rearrangement links TRBV5-1 to TRBJ1-4; TRBD1 might be the D (5 bases). This CDR3 spans 13 amino acids. Trimming shortened V by 0 bases and J by 5 bases, and 5 bases separated the two germline ends. Germline lookup yields CDR1 SGHRS and CDR2 YFSETQ. The CDR3, as DNA: TGCGCCAGCAGCTTGGAGGGGAATGAAAAACTGTTTTTT. It is translated as CASSLEGNEKLFF. Looking up the rest from reference TRBV5-1 and TRBJ1-4 gives the full variable domain: KAGVTQTPRYLIKTRGQQVTLSCSPISGHRSVSWYQQTPGQGLQFLFEYFSETQRNKGNFPGRFSGRQFSNSRSEMNVSTLELGDSALYLCASSLEGNEKLFFGSGTQLSVL.

As concerns this clonotype: A much larger clone differs by one base, so this may be a read error. V is TRBV29-1 and J is TRBJ1-3, with 9 bases aligning to TRBD1. Trimming cost V 0 bases and J 1 base; bases outside gene matches: 13. The CDR3 totals 19 residues. Germline V lookup: CDR1 SQVTM, CDR2 ANQGSEA. Here the CDR3 DNA reads TGCAGCGTTGAAGATCGGACAGGGGCCCTTTTCAGGTCTGGAAACACCATATATTTT. Encoded protein: CSVEDRTGALFRSGNTIYF.

This clonotype was seen ten or more times. The V call is TRBV12-3 or TRBV12-4, the J call TRBJ1-1; D uncertain. Trimming pared 5 bases from V and 7 bases from J, leaving 5 bases between. There are 10 residues in the CDR3. The CDR3 protein is CASSRSEAFF. The CDR3 nucleotides are TGTGCCAGCAGTAGAAGTGAAGCTTTCTTT.

As concerns this clonotype: This could be a read error, since a much larger clone is one nucleotide away. The chain recombines TRBV6-1 with TRBJ1-5; TRBD1 aligns across 7 bases. The CDR3 has 15 residues. CDR1 is MNHNS, CDR2 SASEGT, per germline. CDR3 in amino acids: CTSSLSTGEYQPQHF. CDR3 DNA: TGTACCAGCAGCCTCAGTACAGGGGAATACCAGCCCCAGCATTTT.

Comment on this clonotype: Germline and junction disagree at one end, which may indicate a read error. The chain couples TRBV6-5 to TRBJ1-4; D is perhaps TRBD1 (6 bases). CDR3 length: 14 residues. The germline gives CDR1 MNHEY, CDR2 SVGAGI. The CDR3 spells CTSSRQEAREKLFF. In DNA, the CDR3 is TGTACCAGCAGTAGACAGGAGGCGAGAGAAAAACTGTTTTTT.

In regard to this clonotype: At one of its ends the junction is not consistent with the germline gene, which may arise from a read error. The chain uses TRBV4-1 and TRBJ1-2, with TRBD1 identical over 8 bases. Looked up from germline, CDR1 is MGHRA and CDR2 is YSYEKL. The CDR3 is 15 amino acids. The CDR3 coding sequence is TGCGCCAGCAGTCAAGATCACAGGGGGGTCTATGGCTACACCTTC. It codes for CASSQDHRGVYGYTF.